What follows describes a single T cell receptor (beta chain). Generated by immunoSEQ multiplex PCR, the TCRdb table keeps only in-frame clones and is missing some. The sample gives about 66,000 clones, more than 90% of which show up once; approximately 9.9% is in the top ten. This entry belongs to a study of Tregs in tolerant kidney transplant recipients. Study-level background: Mixed chimerism was transient after nonmyeloablative marrow transplants from related graft donors.

The V segment lost 2 bases and the J segment 9 bases; nucleotides outside the gene matches: 8. CDR3 length: 16 amino acids. CDR1 and CDR2 (germline): LGHNA, YNFKEQ. CD4+CD25+CD127- Tregs, CD4+CD25- non-Tregs, CD4 and CD8 cells were sorted. The source of this sequence is a human donor who received a combined kidney and bone marrow transplant. The V gene is TRBV4-2, the J gene TRBJ2-2; TRBD2 matches at 11 bases. The sample in question was CD8+ T cells from blood, obtained before the transplant. CDR3 region: CASSQLAGGSSRELFF. The CDR3 coding sequence is TGTGCCAGCAGCCAACTAGCGGGAGGATCTTCCCGGGAGCTGTTTTTT.